The 20 T cell receptor beta chains listed next were all sequenced from one sample in a study of blood T cell repertoires in COVID-19. Measured with immunoSEQ multiplex PCR; TCRdb has only the in-frame clones, and not every one. This table holds about 120,000 clones, roughly 89% found once. The sequenced sample consisted of peripheral blood. These receptor sequences come from a man in his forties or fifties with acute or convalescent COVID-19.

This chain connects TRBV2 to TRBJ2-2; no clear D gene. The CDR3 runs to 13 residues. Germline V gene sequence: CDR1 SNHLY, CDR2 FYNNEI. The CDR3 protein is CVTRFSGTGELFF. Here the CDR3 DNA reads TGTGTCACCAGATTTAGTGGCACCGGGGAGCTGTTTTTT.

V and J are TRBV27 and TRBJ1-6; TRBD1 is a possible D gene (5 bases). The ends were cut back, 8 bases at V and 1 base at J, with 18 bases in the middle. The CDR3 sequence is 17 residues long. The germline CDR1 and CDR2 sequences are MNHEY and SMNVEV (reference sequence). Written as DNA, the CDR3 is TGTGCCAGCCGTAGGCCGGGGGTGACTTCCTATAATTCACCCCTCCACTTT. Encoded protein: CASRRPGVTSYNSPLHF.

This clone was recorded once. The CDR3 region is CASSLSGRGYEQYF. CDR3 coding DNA: TGTGCCAGCAGTCTAAGCGGGAGGGGCTACGAGCAGTACTTC. The chain uses TRBV27 and TRBJ2-7; TRBD2 aligns across 10 bases. V lost 5 bases, J lost 3 bases, and 4 bases stayed unmatched. The CDR3 is 14 amino acids. Germline CDR1 is MNHEY and CDR2 is SMNVEV (reference sequence).

V and J are TRBV7-8 and TRBJ2-5; 9 bases match TRBD1. The germline V gene encodes CDR1 SGHVS and CDR2 FQNEAQ. The CDR3 is made up of 14 amino acids. V trimming: 5 bases; J trimming: 2 bases; junction bases outside the gene matches: 3. The CDR3 spells CASSRDRAQETQYF. The CDR3 bases are TGTGCCAGCAGCAGGGACAGGGCTCAAGAGACCCAGTACTTC.

This clone was seen more than once but under ten times. The J gene is TRBJ1-1, the V gene TRBV5-1; perhaps TRBD1 as D (6 bases). CDR3 length equals 14 residues. CDR1 and CDR2 from the germline V gene are SGHRS and YFSETQ. V lost 7 bases to trimming and J lost 4 bases, with 17 bases between them. The chain's CDR3 is CASAPQGLGTEAFF. CDR3 DNA: TGCGCCAGCGCTCCCCAGGGGTTAGGCACTGAAGCTTTCTTT.

The rearrangement links TRBV7-9 to TRBJ2-2, with 12 bases fitting TRBD1. Germline assignment: CDR1 SEHNR and CDR2 FQNEAQ (reference sequence). The V gene end was trimmed by 5 bases and the J gene end by 0 bases; junction bases not matched to a gene: 4. The CDR3 runs 17 residues. CDR3 in amino acids: CASSRGQGASNTGELFF. The DNA of the CDR3 is TGTGCCAGCAGCAGGGGACAGGGGGCATCGAACACCGGGGAGCTGTTTTTT. The full variable domain, completed using reference TRBV7-9 and TRBJ2-2, is DTGVSQNPRHKITKRGQNVTFRCDPISEHNRLYWYRQTLGQGPEFLTYFQNEAQLEKSRLLSDRFSAERPKGSFSTLEIQRTEQGDSAMYLCASSRGQGASNTGELFFGEGSRLTVL.

The V and J genes are TRBV5-1 and TRBJ2-5; 9 bases agree with TRBD1. This CDR3 spans 13 amino acids. Germline assignment: CDR1 SGHRS and CDR2 YFSETQ. Trimming took 5 bases from V and 11 from J; bases not matched to a gene: 10. The CDR3 here is CASSFSGQGIQYF. The CDR3 coding sequence is TGCGCCAGCAGTTTCTCGGGACAGGGTATTCAGTACTTC.

The CDR3 bases are TGTGCCAGCAGTTTAGGCCTCACTAGCGGGCGCACAGATACGCAGTATTTT. This sequence encodes CASSLGLTSGRTDTQYF. V gene TRBV6-2 or TRBV6-3 combines with J gene TRBJ2-3, with 9 positions matching TRBD2. This CDR3 region has 17 residues. The junction had 9 bases not matched to a gene; V was cut back by 4 bases and J by 1 base. CDR1 and CDR2 (germline): MNHEY, SVGEGT.

This clone was seen only a few times. The V gene is TRBV10-3, the J gene TRBJ2-5, with TRBD2 identical over 11 bases. V lost 3 bases, J lost 7 bases, and 4 bases stayed unmatched. The CDR3 runs 14 residues. Germline CDR1 is ENHRY and CDR2 is SYGVKD. The chain's CDR3 is CAISDASGGTTQYF. The CDR3 DNA sequence: TGTGCCATCAGTGATGCTAGCGGGGGGACGACCCAGTACTTC.

The J gene is TRBJ1-1, the V gene TRBV7-8; D unresolved. V was clipped by 1 base and J by 8 bases, with 8 bases between them. The V gene's germline CDR1 is SGHVS and CDR2 FQNEAQ. This CDR3 has 12 residues. The CDR3 region is CASSLGGSEAFF. In DNA form, the CDR3 reads TGTGCCAGCAGCTTAGGAGGTTCCGAAGCTTTCTTT.

V usage is TRBV27 and J usage is TRBJ2-1; D might be TRBD1 (6 bases). This CDR3 is 16 amino acids long. V dropped 5 bases and J dropped 4 bases, with 18 bases sitting between them. Germline lookup yields CDR1 MNHEY and CDR2 SMNVEV (reference sequence). For the CDR3, the DNA is TGTGCCAGCAGTCCCACCGATACTAGGGGGTACAATGAGCAGTTCTTC. Translating it yields CASSPTDTRGYNEQFF.

This sequence joins TRBV7-3 and TRBJ1-5; the D is unclear. The CDR3 spans 13 residues. With 0 bases removed from V and 5 bases from J, the gap between germline ends came to 5 bases. The germline V gene encodes CDR1 SGHTA and CDR2 FQGTGA. This CDR3 reads CASSLTQYQPQHF. The CDR3 DNA follows: TGTGCCAGCAGCTTAACGCAGTATCAGCCCCAGCATTTT. Based on the CDR3 plus reference TRBV7-3 and TRBJ1-5, the full variable domain is GAGVSQTPSNKVTEKGKYVELRCDPISGHTALYWYRQSLGQGPEFLIYFQGTGAADDSGLPNDRFFAVRPEGSVSTLKIQRTERGDSAVYLCASSLTQYQPQHFGDGTRLSIL.

This CDR3 reads CASSVVRGPPGNSPLHF. CDR3 sequence (DNA): TGTGCCAGCAGCGTAGTCAGGGGTCCGCCGGGTAATTCACCCCTCCACTTT. The chain combines TRBV9 with TRBJ1-6; TRBD1 is a possible D gene (6 bases). CDR3 length: 17 amino acids. In germline, CDR1 is SGDLS, CDR2 YYNGEE. V was pared by 0 bases and J by 6 bases, with 16 bases between. Together with reference TRBV9 and TRBJ1-6, the CDR3 gives the full variable domain: DSGVTQTPKHLITATGQRVTLRCSPRSGDLSVYWYQQSLDQGLQFLIQYYNGEERAKGNILERFSAQQFPDLHSELNLSSLELGDSALYFCASSVVRGPPGNSPLHFGNGTRLTVT.

CDR3 sequence reads: CASSQDEGAVNTGELFF. CDR3 DNA: TGCGCCAGCAGCCAAGATGAAGGGGCCGTGAACACCGGGGAGCTGTTTTTT. The chain is built from TRBV4-1 and TRBJ2-2; D may be TRBD1 (5 bases). Per the germline V gene, CDR1 is MGHRA and CDR2 is YSYEKL. The V gene lost 0 bases and the J gene lost 1 base, with 12 bases spanning the gap. The CDR3 covers 17 residues.

V and J are TRBV19 and TRBJ1-1; D possibly corresponds to TRBD1 (5 bases). In germline, CDR1 is LNHDA, CDR2 SQIVND (reference sequence). This CDR3 has 14 amino acids. The germline V and J ends were trimmed by 3 bases and 1 base, with 9 bases remaining between them. Written as DNA, the CDR3 is TGTGCCAGTAGTATGGGGGGAGGGAACACTGAAGCTTTCTTT. Amino acid sequence: CASSMGGGNTEAFF.

Here the CDR3 reads CSSSAGGNEQFF. The CDR3 DNA is TGCAGCTCTTCAGCGGGGGGCAATGAGCAGTTCTTC. The genes are TRBV29-1 and TRBJ2-1; 9 positions agree with TRBD2. CDR1 is SQVTM, CDR2 ANQGSEA, per germline. The length of the CDR3 is 12 residues. The trim removed 8 bases at V and 6 bases at J, leaving 5 bases unmatched.

This sequence joins TRBV19 and TRBJ2-2, with 10 bases identical to TRBD1. Germline loops: CDR1 LNHDA, CDR2 SQIVND (reference sequence). CDR3 length: 14 amino acids. Germline trimming cut 4 bases from V and 5 bases from J; bases unmatched to any gene: 1. The CDR3 sequence is CASSTGQGTGELFF. In DNA, the CDR3 is TGTGCCAGTAGTACGGGACAGGGGACCGGGGAGCTGTTTTTT.

This clone was seen a few times. This rearrangement joins TRBV10-2 to TRBJ2-7; a weak D match, TRBD1 (6 bases). The V gene's germline CDR1 is WSHSY and CDR2 SAAADI. V lost 3 bases to trimming and J lost 2 bases, with 11 bases between them. The CDR3 totals 14 residues. The CDR3 reads CASSEQGSTYEQYF. Written as DNA, the CDR3 is TGCGCCAGCAGTGAACAGGGTTCCACCTACGAGCAGTACTTC.

The rearrangement uses TRBV19 and TRBJ1-4; D gene unclear. The length of the CDR3 is 14 residues. CDR1 is LNHDA and CDR2 is SQIVND in the germline V gene (reference sequence). Trimming cost V 4 bases and J 0 bases, with 6 bases left between them. CDR3 in amino acids: CASSTPATNEKLFF. The CDR3 DNA sequence: TGTGCCAGTAGTACTCCCGCAACTAATGAAAAACTGTTTTTT.

The rearrangement links TRBV7-9 to TRBJ1-6; 9 bases fit TRBD1. This CDR3 has 15 amino acids. Unmatched junction bases numbered 8, after V lost 4 bases and J lost 10 bases. Germline V lookup: CDR1 SEHNR, CDR2 FQNEAQ (reference sequence). The CDR3 DNA sequence: TGTGCCAGCAGCTCCGCCGGGACAGGGACATCACCCCTCCACTTT. Translated, it gives CASSSAGTGTSPLHF. Full variable domain (remainder filled in from reference TRBV7-9 and TRBJ1-6): DTGVSQNPRHKITKRGQNVTFRCDPISEHNRLYWYRQTLGQGPEFLTYFQNEAQLEKSRLLSDRFSAERPKGSFSTLEIQRTEQGDSAMYLCASSSAGTGTSPLHFGNGTRLTVT.